The present T cell receptor beta chain was sequenced within a study of graft-versus-host responses after intestinal transplantation (dated by TCRdb to 2020 to 2023). Broadly, across the study: Recipients received multivisceral, liver-intestinal, or isolated intestinal transplants. Anti-thymocyte globulin induction was given to all recipients, followed by maintenance tacrolimus and steroids for two to four years. Graft-versus-host and host-versus-graft alloreactive T cell clones were tracked in the graft, circulation and bone marrow after intestinal transplantation using bulk TCR-beta CDR3 sequencing. Alloreactive clones were identified by sequencing pre-transplant mixed lymphocyte reaction products and comparing these products with unstimulated pre-transplant donor and recipient T cells. The cohort enrolled fewer than 25 intestinal transplant recipients including one retransplant, and 3 patients lacking pretransplant specimens were excluded. A peak of at least 4% donor T cells among recipient peripheral blood mononuclear cells was the definition used for donor T cell macrochimerism. Samples from a few later patients were sequenced in-house on an Illumina MiSeq with MiXCR processing rather than by the commercial service.

Details on this clone: The antigen it recognizes is unknown. One base away there is no much larger clone; base qualities are not given.

The CDR3 has 17 amino acids, counting the end cysteine and phenylalanine. Only CDR3 DNA is held: 51 bases, read in frame from base 1. Between the V and J ends, shortened by 0 bases and 4 bases respectively, the junction contains 16 bases. CDR1 and CDR2 are read off the germline V gene as SGHVS and FNYEAQ. Blood samples were collected up to 4 times in the first month after transplant and then at least monthly when available. The library came from the immunoSEQ multiplex PCR assay. For most patients, genomic DNA was subjected to high-throughput TCR-beta CDR3 sequencing by Adaptive Biotechnologies. In the authors' own workflow: Adaptive's ImmunoSEQ software supplied the TCR sequencing data for under 20 patients, while MiXCR and VDJtools were used to process a few other patients. CDR3 nucleotide sequences shared by donor and recipient were removed because the origin of these sequences could not be assigned. Alloreactive clones required at least 2-fold expansion over unstimulated cells and minimum CFSE-low frequency of 0.002% (template counts) or 0.001% (read counts). Clones detected in sequenced pre-transplant spleen, lymph node, or MLR CFSE-low populations of the donor or recipient were defined as mappable. The cumulative frequency of alloreactive clones was calculated as a percentage of all sequences, weighted by copy number. The table was pulled from immuneACCESS by TCRdb, which kept in-frame rearrangements only. Such tables lose some clones; where checked, under half of the loss comes from unresolved V genes, and the rest has no known cause. Clone size and the V and J calls come from that table; the DNA yielded D and trimming. In all, the sample holds approximately 12,000 clones, and over 90% of those were seen once. The top ten clonotypes cover approximately 22% of the sample.

General conclusions and limits of the study: Early after transplant, peak levels of circulating GvH clones were found to be associated with declines in HvG clones. In the allografts of patients with donor T cell macrochimerism, GvH to HvG T cell clonal ratios were high. GvH clones were found in recipient bone marrow, and some of the GvH clones appeared earlier in ileal mucosa or blood, which is consistent with an intestinal mucosal origin. Conclusions were limited by the relatively low number and heterogeneity of intestinal transplant patients.

The sequenced sample was PBMCs, obtained around 110 days after intestinal transplant. The V gene is TRBV7-6 and the J gene is TRBJ1-5; TRBD1 is a weak D gene call, 5 bases matching. The receptor comes from a human patient who received an intestinal transplant, so some T cells may come from the graft donor. DNA sequence: TGTGCCAGCAGCTTAGCGCTAGCAGGGATTGTAAATCAGCCCCAGCATTTT. Its translation is CASSLALAGIVNQPQHF.